The entry below describes one T cell receptor beta chain. The record originates from a study of blood T cell repertoires in COVID-19. Background on the study: The origin of the acute and convalescent COVID-19 samples was the United States, Italy and Spain.

CDR3 length: 14 amino acids. CDR1 and CDR2 from the germline V gene are SGHAT and FQNNGV. V was pared by 5 bases and J by 7 bases, with 6 bases of the junction left unmatched. Authors' data handling: Nucleated cell number was recorded as an estimate derived from reference gene primer amplification. TCRdb's table, derived via immunoSEQ multiplex PCR, lists solely in-frame clones and lacks some. That table is the source of V, J and clone size, and D and trimming were worked out from the DNA. The sample lists nearly 350,000 clones, approximately 84% seen once, with approximately 0.93% in the top ten. Recruits, aged about 18 to 100 years, lived in around 24 US areas. Cohorts were assigned according to the clinical history that participants reported.

The chain carries TRBV11-2 and TRBJ2-3, with TRBD1 matching 10 bases. Specimen: PBMCs or T cells enriched from blood (not recorded which). The source of this sequence is a woman aged 25 to 39 who had recovered from COVID-19. The CDR3 DNA reads TGTGCCAGCAGCCGGACAGGGGGGACGAATACGCAGTATTTT. Amino acid sequence: CASSRTGGTNTQYF.